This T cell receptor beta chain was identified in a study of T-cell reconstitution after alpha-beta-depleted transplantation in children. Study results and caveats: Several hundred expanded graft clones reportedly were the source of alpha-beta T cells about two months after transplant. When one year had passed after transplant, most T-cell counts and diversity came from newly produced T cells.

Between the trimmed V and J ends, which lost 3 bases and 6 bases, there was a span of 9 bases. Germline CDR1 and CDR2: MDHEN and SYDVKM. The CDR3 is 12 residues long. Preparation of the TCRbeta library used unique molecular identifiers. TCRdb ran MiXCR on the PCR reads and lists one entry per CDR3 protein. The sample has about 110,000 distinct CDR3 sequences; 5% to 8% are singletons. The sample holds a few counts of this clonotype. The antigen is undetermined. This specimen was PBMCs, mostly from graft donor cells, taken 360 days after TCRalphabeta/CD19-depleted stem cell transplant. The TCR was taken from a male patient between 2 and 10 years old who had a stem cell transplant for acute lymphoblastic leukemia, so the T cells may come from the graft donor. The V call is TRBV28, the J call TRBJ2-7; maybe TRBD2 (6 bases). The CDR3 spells CASSLRRGEQYF. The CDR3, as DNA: TGTGCCAGCAGTTTGAGGAGGGGCGAGCAGTACTTC.